What follows describes a single TCR beta chain. Profiled with immunoSEQ multiplex PCR; TCRdb holds only in-frame clones, not every one. The sample has about 23,000 clones; around 90% are singletons. This record comes from a study of blood T cell repertoires in COVID-19. With 5 bases removed from V and 0 bases from J, the gap between germline ends came to 19 bases. Germline V gene sequence: CDR1 SGHAT, CDR2 FQNNGV. The CDR3 spans 17 residues. This clonotype was sampled from a woman aged 80 or older with active COVID-19. The specimen was peripheral blood. J is TRBJ1-2 and V is TRBV11-2, with no clear D. Here the CDR3 DNA reads TGTGCCAGCAGCAGCCTAGACCAGTCCCCTTCTAACTATGGCTACACCTTC. It yields the protein CASSSLDQSPSNYGYTF.